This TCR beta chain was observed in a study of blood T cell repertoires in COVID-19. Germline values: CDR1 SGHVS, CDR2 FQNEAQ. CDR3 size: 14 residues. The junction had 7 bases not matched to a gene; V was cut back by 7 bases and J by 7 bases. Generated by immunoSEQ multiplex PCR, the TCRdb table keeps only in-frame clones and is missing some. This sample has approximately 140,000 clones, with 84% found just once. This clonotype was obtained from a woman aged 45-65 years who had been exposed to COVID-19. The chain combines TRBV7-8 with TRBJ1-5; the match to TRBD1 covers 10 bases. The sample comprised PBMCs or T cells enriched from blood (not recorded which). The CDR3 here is CASIRDRGGQPQHF. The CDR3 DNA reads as TGTGCCAGCATCCGGGACAGGGGCGGACAGCCCCAGCATTTT.